This T cell receptor (beta chain) was sequenced in a study of cytomegalovirus exposure and HLA in healthy donors. This CDR3 region has 16 residues. Germline CDR1 SGHTA, CDR2 FQGTGA. The trim removed 2 bases at V and 2 bases at J, leaving 5 bases unmatched. Findings of the study overall: TCR beta chains numbering some 160 were designated cytomegalovirus-associated.

A remark on this clone: Its cognate antigen is unknown.

The donors were members of the validation cohort, which comprised more than 90 subjects and was separate from the first cohort of 666 subjects. TCRdb's table, derived via immunoSEQ multiplex PCR, lists solely in-frame clones and lacks some. The sample has more than 60,000 clones; around 97% are singletons. Sequencing used PBMCs. The TCR comes from a woman between 18 and 29 years old in good health and CMV-seropositive. This rearrangement joins TRBV7-3 to TRBJ2-2; 7 nucleotides agree with TRBD2. The DNA of the CDR3 is TGTGCCAGCAGCTTATCCCCAGCGGGAAACACCGGGGAGCTGTTTTTT. Translating gives CASSLSPAGNTGELFF.